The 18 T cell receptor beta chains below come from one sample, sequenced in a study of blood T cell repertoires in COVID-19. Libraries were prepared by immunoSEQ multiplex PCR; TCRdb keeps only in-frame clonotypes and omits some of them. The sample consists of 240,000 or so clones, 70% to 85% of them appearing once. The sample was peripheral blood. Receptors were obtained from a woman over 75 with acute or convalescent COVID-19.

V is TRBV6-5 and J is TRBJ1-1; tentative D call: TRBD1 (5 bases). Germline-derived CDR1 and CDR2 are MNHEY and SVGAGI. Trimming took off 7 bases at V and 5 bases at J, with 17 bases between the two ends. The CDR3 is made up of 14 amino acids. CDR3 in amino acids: CASTPTVLRTEAFF. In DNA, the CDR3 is TGTGCCAGCACCCCGACAGTGCTGAGGACTGAAGCTTTCTTT.

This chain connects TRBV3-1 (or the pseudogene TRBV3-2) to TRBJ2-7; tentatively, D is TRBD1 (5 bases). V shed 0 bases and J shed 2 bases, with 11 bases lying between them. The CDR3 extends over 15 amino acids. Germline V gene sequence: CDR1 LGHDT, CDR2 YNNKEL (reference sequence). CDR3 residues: CASSQDLGAPYEQYF. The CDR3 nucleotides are TGTGCCAGCAGCCAAGATTTAGGGGCGCCCTACGAGCAGTACTTC.

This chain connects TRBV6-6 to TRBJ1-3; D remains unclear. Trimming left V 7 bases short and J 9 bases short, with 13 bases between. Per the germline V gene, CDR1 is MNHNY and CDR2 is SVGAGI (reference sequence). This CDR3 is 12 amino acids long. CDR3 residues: CASNKRPGTIYF. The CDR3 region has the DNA TGTGCCAGCAACAAGAGACCGGGCACCATATATTTT.

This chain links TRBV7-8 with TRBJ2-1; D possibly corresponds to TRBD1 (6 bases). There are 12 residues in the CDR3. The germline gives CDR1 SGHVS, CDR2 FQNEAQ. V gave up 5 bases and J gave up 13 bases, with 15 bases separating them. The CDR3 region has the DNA TGTGCCAGCAGCCTCCCAGGGGCCGGACAGTTCTTC. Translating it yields CASSLPGAGQFF.

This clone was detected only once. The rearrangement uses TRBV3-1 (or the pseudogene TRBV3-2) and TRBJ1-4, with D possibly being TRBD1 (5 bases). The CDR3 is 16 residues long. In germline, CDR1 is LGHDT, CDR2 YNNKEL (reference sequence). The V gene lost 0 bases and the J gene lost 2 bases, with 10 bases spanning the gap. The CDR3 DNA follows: TGTGCCAGCAGCCAAGATTGGGGGAGGACTAATGAAAAACTGTTTTTT. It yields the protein CASSQDWGRTNEKLFF.

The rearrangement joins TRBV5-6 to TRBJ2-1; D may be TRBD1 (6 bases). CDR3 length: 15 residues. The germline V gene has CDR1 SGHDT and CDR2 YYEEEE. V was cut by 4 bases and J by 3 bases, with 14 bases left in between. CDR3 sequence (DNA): TGTGCCAGCAGCGTTGAACAGGGTCTCTACAATGAGCAGTTCTTC. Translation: CASSVEQGLYNEQFF.

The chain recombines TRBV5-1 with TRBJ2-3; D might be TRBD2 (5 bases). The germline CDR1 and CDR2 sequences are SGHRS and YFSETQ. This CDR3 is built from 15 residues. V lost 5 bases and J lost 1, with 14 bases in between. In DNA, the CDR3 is TGCGCCAGCAGTCAAGGAGGCGGCGGCACAGATACGCAGTATTTT. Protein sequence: CASSQGGGGTDTQYF.

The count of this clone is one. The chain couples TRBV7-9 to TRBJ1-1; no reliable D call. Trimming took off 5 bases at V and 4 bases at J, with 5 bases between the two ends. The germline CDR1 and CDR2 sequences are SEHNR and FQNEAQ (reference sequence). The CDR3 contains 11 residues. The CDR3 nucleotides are TGTGCCAGCAGCAGAGCCACTGAAGCTTTCTTT. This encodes CASSRATEAFF.

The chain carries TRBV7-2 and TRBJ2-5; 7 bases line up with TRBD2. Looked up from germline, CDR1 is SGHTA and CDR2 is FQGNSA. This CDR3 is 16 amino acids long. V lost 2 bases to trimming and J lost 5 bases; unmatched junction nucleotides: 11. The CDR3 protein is CASSLSGTLTGETQYF. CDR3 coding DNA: TGTGCCAGCAGCTTAAGCGGGACCCTAACAGGCGAGACCCAGTACTTC.

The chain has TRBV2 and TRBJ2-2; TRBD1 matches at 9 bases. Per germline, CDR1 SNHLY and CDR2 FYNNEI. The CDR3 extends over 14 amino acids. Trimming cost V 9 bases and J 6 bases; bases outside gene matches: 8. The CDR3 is CASVDRGVAGELFF. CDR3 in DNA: TGTGCCAGTGTGGACAGGGGTGTCGCCGGGGAGCTGTTTTTT.

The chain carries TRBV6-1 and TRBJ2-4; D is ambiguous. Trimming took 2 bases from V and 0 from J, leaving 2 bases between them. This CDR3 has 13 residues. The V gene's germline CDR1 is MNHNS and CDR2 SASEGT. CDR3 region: CASSELAKNIQYF. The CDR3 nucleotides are TGTGCCAGCAGTGAACTAGCCAAAAACATTCAGTACTTC.

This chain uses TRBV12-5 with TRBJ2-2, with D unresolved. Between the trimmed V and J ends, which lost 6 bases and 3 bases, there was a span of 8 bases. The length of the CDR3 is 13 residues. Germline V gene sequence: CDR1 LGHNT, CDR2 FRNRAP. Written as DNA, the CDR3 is TGTGCTAGTGGGGCCCCTGACACCGGGGAGCTGTTTTTT. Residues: CASGAPDTGELFF.

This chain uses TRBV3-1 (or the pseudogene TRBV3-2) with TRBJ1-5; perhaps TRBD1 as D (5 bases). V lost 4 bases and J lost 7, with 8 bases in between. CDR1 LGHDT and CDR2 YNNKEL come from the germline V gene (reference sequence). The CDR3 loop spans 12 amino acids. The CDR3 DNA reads TGTGCCAGCAGCCGGGGGGAACAGCCCCAGCATTTT. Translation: CASSRGEQPQHF.

The CDR3 coding sequence is TGTGCCAGCAGTCCACCCTCGACAGGGGGAGAGACCCAGTACTTC. It codes for CASSPPSTGGETQYF. The V and J genes are TRBV6-5 and TRBJ2-5, with 9 bases lining up with TRBD1. With V trimmed by 5 bases and J by 4 bases, 8 bases remained unmatched. Germline V lookup: CDR1 MNHEY, CDR2 SVGAGI. The CDR3 is made up of 15 amino acids.

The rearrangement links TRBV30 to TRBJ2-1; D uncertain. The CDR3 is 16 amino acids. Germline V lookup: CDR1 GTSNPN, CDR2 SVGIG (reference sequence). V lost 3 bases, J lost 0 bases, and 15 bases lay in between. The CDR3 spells CAWSLPSPSSYNEQFF. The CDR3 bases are TGTGCCTGGAGCTTACCCAGTCCTAGCTCCTACAATGAGCAGTTCTTC.

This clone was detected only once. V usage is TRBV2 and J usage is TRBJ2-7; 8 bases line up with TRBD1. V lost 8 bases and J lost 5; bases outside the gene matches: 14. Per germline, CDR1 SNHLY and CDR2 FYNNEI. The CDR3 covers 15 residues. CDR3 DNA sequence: TGTGCCAGCCAGCCCGCCGGCAGGGGGCTCCACGAGCAGTACTTC. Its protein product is CASQPAGRGLHEQYF.

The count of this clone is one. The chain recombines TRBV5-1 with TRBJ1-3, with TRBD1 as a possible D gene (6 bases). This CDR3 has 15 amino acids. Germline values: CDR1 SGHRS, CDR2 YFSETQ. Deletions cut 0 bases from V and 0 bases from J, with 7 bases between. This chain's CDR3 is CASSLDRVSGNTIYF. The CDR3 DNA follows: TGCGCCAGCAGCTTGGACAGGGTCTCTGGAAACACCATATATTTT.

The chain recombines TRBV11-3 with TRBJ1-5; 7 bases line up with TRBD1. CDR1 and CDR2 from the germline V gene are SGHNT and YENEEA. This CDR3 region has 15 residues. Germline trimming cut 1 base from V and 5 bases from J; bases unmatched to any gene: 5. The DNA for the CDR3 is TGTGCCAGCAGCTTAGGACAGGGTGCACATCAGCCCCAGCATTTT. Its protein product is CASSLGQGAHQPQHF. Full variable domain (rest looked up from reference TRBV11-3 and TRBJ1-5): EAGVVQSPRYKIIEKKQPVAFWCNPISGHNTLYWYLQNLGQGPELLIRYENEEAVDDSQLPKDRFSAERLKGVDSTLKIQPAELGDSAVYLCASSLGQGAHQPQHFGDGTRLSIL.